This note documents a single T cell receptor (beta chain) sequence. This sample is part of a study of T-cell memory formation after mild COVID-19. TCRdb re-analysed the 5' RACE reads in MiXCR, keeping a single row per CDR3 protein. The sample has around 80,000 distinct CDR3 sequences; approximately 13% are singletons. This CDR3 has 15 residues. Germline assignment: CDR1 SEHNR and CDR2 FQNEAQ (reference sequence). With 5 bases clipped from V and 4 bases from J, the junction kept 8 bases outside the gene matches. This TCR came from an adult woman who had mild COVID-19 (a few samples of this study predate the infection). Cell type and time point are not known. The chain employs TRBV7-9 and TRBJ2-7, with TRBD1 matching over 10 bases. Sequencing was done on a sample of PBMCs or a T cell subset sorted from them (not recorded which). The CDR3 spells CASSQGQGETYEQYF. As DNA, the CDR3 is TGTGCCAGCAGCCAAGGACAGGGGGAAACTTACGAGCAGTACTTC.